These 7 T cell receptor beta chains originate from one sample sequenced in a study of T cell changes during pregnancy in multiple sclerosis. TCRdb's table, derived via immunoSEQ multiplex PCR, lists solely in-frame clones and lacks some. The data contain some 46,000 clones, 80% to 95% of them singletons. Specimen: CD4+ T cells from peripheral blood mononuclear cells, collected after pregnancy. All receptors come from a female donor with multiple sclerosis, enrolled in a pregnancy study.

The V gene is TRBV27, the J gene TRBJ2-7; 8 nucleotides match TRBD1. The ends lost 5 bases at V and 0 bases at J; junction bases unmatched: 12. The CDR3 totals 17 residues. Germline V gene sequence: CDR1 MNHEY, CDR2 SMNVEV (reference sequence). In DNA form, the CDR3 reads TGTGCCAGCAGTCCCACGCCCCGGACAGGGAGCTCCTACGAGCAGTACTTC. Protein: CASSPTPRTGSSYEQYF.

This clone has only one observation. This chain connects TRBV25-1 to TRBJ2-1; 12 nucleotides align to TRBD2. Per germline, CDR1 MGHDK and CDR2 SYGVNS. Unmatched junction bases numbered 1, after V lost 3 bases and J lost 4 bases. CDR3 length: 15 amino acids. The CDR3 DNA reads as TGTGCCAGCAGTGACACTAGCGGGAGGTACAATGAGCAGTTCTTC. This sequence encodes CASSDTSGRYNEQFF.

This chain connects TRBV5-1 to TRBJ2-1, with 10 bases identical to TRBD2. V shed 4 bases, J shed 6 bases, and the junction held 7 bases outside the gene matches. This CDR3 has 15 residues. Germline-derived CDR1 and CDR2 are SGHRS and YFSETQ. The chain's CDR3 is CASSHRQREGNEQFF. The CDR3 nucleotides read TGCGCCAGCAGCCACCGACAGCGGGAGGGCAATGAGCAGTTCTTC.

The CDR3 region is CASSADRSTDTQYF. CDR3 DNA: TGTGCCAGCAGCGCCGACAGGAGCACAGATACGCAGTATTTT. The chain carries TRBV7-9 and TRBJ2-3; the D gene is possibly TRBD1 (6 bases). The CDR3 totals 14 residues. The V end was cut by 5 bases, the J end by 0 bases, with 9 bases between. Germline V gene data show CDR1 as SEHNR and CDR2 as FQNEAQ (reference sequence).

V gene TRBV9 combines with J gene TRBJ1-3, with D unclear. The CDR3 is made up of 17 amino acids. V lost 0 bases to trimming and J lost 4 bases, with 17 bases between them. Germline-derived CDR1 and CDR2 are SGDLS and YYNGEE. CDR3 DNA sequence: TGTGCCAGCAGCGTAGCGGGGTTTAGGACGAACGGAAACACCATATATTTT. Amino acid sequence: CASSVAGFRTNGNTIYF. Full variable domain (outside the CDR3, taken from reference TRBV9 and TRBJ1-3): DSGVTQTPKHLITATGQRVTLRCSPRSGDLSVYWYQQSLDQGLQFLIQYYNGEERAKGNILERFSAQQFPDLHSELNLSSLELGDSALYFCASSVAGFRTNGNTIYFGEGSWLTVV.

About this clone itself: The identical CDR3 is also encoded by other nucleotide sequences in the sample. The chain employs TRBV6-1 and TRBJ1-5, with D unresolved. With 0 bases removed from V and 0 bases from J, the gap between germline ends came to 6 bases. Germline V gives CDR1 MNHNS, CDR2 SASEGT. The CDR3 totals 15 residues. CDR3 residues: CASSEAGGSNQPQHF. The CDR3 DNA reads TGTGCCAGCAGTGAAGCGGGAGGTAGCAATCAGCCCCAGCATTTT.

This chain uses TRBV19 with TRBJ1-2; 11 nucleotides line up with TRBD1. This CDR3 is built from 15 residues. The V gene end was trimmed by 1 base and the J gene end by 6 bases; junction bases not matched to a gene: 4. CDR1 is LNHDA and CDR2 is SQIVND in the germline V gene (reference sequence). The CDR3 sequence is CASSIVGTGGDGYTF. For the CDR3, the DNA is TGTGCCAGTAGTATAGTCGGGACAGGGGGAGATGGCTACACCTTC.